These T cell receptor beta chains were read from a single sample in a study of Tregs in tolerant kidney transplant recipients. Method: immunoSEQ multiplex PCR; TCRdb's copy keeps in-frame clones and lacks some. The data show about 59,000 clones, around 83% seen once. What was sequenced was CD4+ T cells from blood. Every receptor here comes from a human donor in good health. CDR3s include the opening cysteine and the closing phenylalanine or tryptophan. D genes are given only for firm matches. The size of a clone is reported for some rows only, either as once, few or many, or as a class for expanded clones.

V	D	length	J	size	DNA	CDR3
TRBV11-1	-	13	TRBJ2-1	-	TGTGCCAGCAGCTTTCGAGGGGGGGGTGAGCAGTTCTTC	CASSFRGGGEQFF
TRBV30	-	13	TRBJ1-3	-	TGTGCCTGGAGTGTAGGCCTGGGAAGCACCATATATTTT	CAWSVGLGSTIYF
TRBV12-5	-	16	TRBJ2-2	-	TGTGCTAGTGGTTTCAGACTGGGGGCTAACACCGGGGAGCTGTTTTTT	CASGFRLGANTGELFF
TRBV30	TRBD1	14	TRBJ1-2	-	TGTGCCTGGAGTCCAGGACAGGGACACTATGGCTACACCTTC	CAWSPGQGHYGYTF
TRBV7-3	TRBD2	14	TRBJ2-1	-	TGTGCCAGCAGCCCGAGCGGGACCTACAATGAGCAGTTCTTC	CASSPSGTYNEQFF
TRBV29-1	TRBD2	17	TRBJ2-1	few	TGCAGCGTTGTGGGCTGGGGGGGAAGAAATTCCTACAATGAGCAGTTCTTC	CSVVGWGGRNSYNEQFF
TRBV18	TRBD1	13	TRBJ2-5	-	TGTGCCAGCTCACCGGGACAGAGGGAGACCCAGTACTTC	CASSPGQRETQYF
TRBV28	TRBD1	16	TRBJ2-1	once	TGTGCCAGCAGTTTATCCGGGACAGGGGGTTACAATGAGCAGTTCTTC	CASSLSGTGGYNEQFF
TRBV15	-	14	TRBJ2-1	-	TGTGCCACCAGACCCAAGAGCTCCTACAATGAGCAGTTCTTC	CATRPKSSYNEQFF
TRBV15	TRBD1	15	TRBJ1-4	-	TGTGCCACCAGCAGAGGGGGACAGGGGAGTGAAAAACTGTTTTTT	CATSRGGQGSEKLFF
TRBV7-2	-	15	TRBJ1-6	-	TGTGCCAGCAGCTCCCGGTTCACCACCGATTCACCCCTCCACTTT	CASSSRFTTDSPLHF
TRBV25-1	TRBD2	16	TRBJ2-5	-	TGTGCCAGCAGTGAATTGAGACTAGCGGGTCAAGAGACCCAGTACTTC	CASSELRLAGQETQYF
TRBV19	TRBD2	17	TRBJ2-3	-	TGTGCCAGTAGTTTAACTAGCGGAGGTTGGGGCACAGATACGCAGTATTTT	CASSLTSGGWGTDTQYF
TRBV7-9	-	10	TRBJ1-1	-	TGTGCCAGCAGCAACACTGAAGCTTTCTTT	CASSNTEAFF
TRBV19	-	14	TRBJ2-3	few	TGTGCCAGTAGCCAGACAGCTATCACAGATACGCAGTATTTT	CASSQTAITDTQYF
TRBV30	-	13	TRBJ2-3	-	TGTGCCTGGAGTCGACTTCTCACAGATACGCAGTATTTT	CAWSRLLTDTQYF
TRBV4-1	-	15	TRBJ2-7	-	TGCGCCAGCAGCCGCGAGGGCCGAGCTCCCTACGAGCAGTACTTC	CASSREGRAPYEQYF
TRBV18	TRBD1	14	TRBJ1-1	-	TGTGCCAGCTCACGTATCGGGACAGGGTCTGAAGCTTTCTTT	CASSRIGTGSEAFF
TRBV19	-	12	TRBJ2-1	-	TGTGCCAGTAAAAGTGTCTACAATGAGCAGTTCTTC	CASKSVYNEQFF
TRBV6-6	-	14	TRBJ1-2	-	TGTGCCAGCAGTAGCCCCAGGGGAAACTATGGCTACACCTTC	CASSSPRGNYGYTF
TRBV4-1	-	17	TRBJ1-2	-	TGCGCCAGCAGCCAGACCTTAACAGGGTCCAGATTCTATGGCTACACCTTC	CASSQTLTGSRFYGYTF
TRBV9	TRBD2	15	TRBJ2-3	-	TGTGCCAGCAGCCCCAGCGGGGGGTACACAGATACGCAGTATTTT	CASSPSGGYTDTQYF
TRBV27	TRBD1	16	TRBJ2-3	few	TGTGCCAGCAGTTTGCGGACAGGGCCCTCTGCAGATACGCAGTATTTT	CASSLRTGPSADTQYF
TRBV29-1	-	10	TRBJ2-3	-	TGCAGCGCCGCCACAGATACGCAGTATTTT	CSAATDTQYF
TRBV29-1	TRBD1	13	TRBJ2-7	once	TGCAGCGTCGCTGGGACAGTTACCTACGAGCAGTACTTC	CSVAGTVTYEQYF
TRBV5-1	TRBD2	16	TRBJ2-3	once	TGCGCCAGCAGCCCCTCGGCGGGAGCTCAGACAGATACGCAGTATTTT	CASSPSAGAQTDTQYF
TRBV11-2	-	14	TRBJ1-4	-	TGTGCCAGCAGGAAAGGGCTGAATAATGAAAAACTGTTTTTT	CASRKGLNNEKLFF
TRBV9	-	14	TRBJ2-3	-	TGTGCCAGCAGCACCCGACCTACGGCCGATACGCAGTATTTT	CASSTRPTADTQYF
TRBV5-1	-	15	TRBJ1-4	-	TGCGCCAGCAGCTTGGCCTCTAATCCAGGCGAAAAACTGTTTTTT	CASSLASNPGEKLFF
TRBV7-3	-	14	TRBJ1-1	-	TGTGCCAGCAGCTTAACGGCGGGGGCCACTGAAGCTTTCTTT	CASSLTAGATEAFF
TRBV6-5	-	14	TRBJ2-7	-	TGTGCCAGCAAGCCAAGAGGTGGGACCTACGAGCAGTACTTC	CASKPRGGTYEQYF
TRBV23-1	-	21	TRBJ2-2	many	TGCGCCAGCAGTCAATATCTAAGAATCCTACGATACCAGGGGGGCACCGGGGAGCTGTTTTTT	CASSQYLRILRYQGGTGELFF
TRBV25-1	TRBD1	15	TRBJ2-5	-	TGTGCCAGCAGTCCTCTTACAGGGGGCGGAGAGACCCAGTACTTC	CASSPLTGGGETQYF
TRBV13	-	14	TRBJ2-7	-	TGTGCCAGCAGCTTAGGCAGGGGACCCTACGAGCAGTACTTC	CASSLGRGPYEQYF
TRBV29-1	-	13	TRBJ1-1	-	TGCAGCGTTGAAAGGGGGAGGGACACTGAAGCTTTCTTT	CSVERGRDTEAFF
TRBV6-5	-	14	TRBJ1-2	-	TGTGCCAGCAGTCGGGACTCCCAATTCTATGGCTACACCTTC	CASSRDSQFYGYTF
TRBV11-2	TRBD2	14	TRBJ2-7	-	TGTGCCAGCAGCTCGAGGACTAGGGCCTACGAGCAGTACTTC	CASSSRTRAYEQYF
TRBV4-3	-	16	TRBJ2-1	-	TGCGCCAGCAGCCAAGGGACTTCCAGGCGGTACAATGAGCAGTTCTTC	CASSQGTSRRYNEQFF
TRBV11-2	-	16	TRBJ2-1	-	TGTGCCAGCAGCTTAGTTTCTTCTGAGCCGACCCATGAGCAGTTCTTC	CASSLVSSEPTHEQFF
TRBV7-9	TRBD2	15	TRBJ2-5	-	TGTGCCAGCAGCTGGGGAGCGGGAGATGAAGAGACCCAGTACTTC	CASSWGAGDEETQYF
TRBV6-5	-	15	TRBJ2-1	few	TGTGCCAGCAGTTACGTCGAAAGACCCTACAATGAGCAGTTCTTC	CASSYVERPYNEQFF